This T cell receptor beta chain came from a study of blood T cell repertoires in COVID-19. About the research overall: Nucleic acid was either cDNA or gDNA, and it came from T cells, B-cell-depleted T cells, or PBMCs.

Authors' methods: How many nucleated cells were present was estimated from reference gene primer amplification. Only in-frame clones appear in the TCRdb table, and some are missing; sequencing was by immunoSEQ multiplex PCR. V, J and clone size were drawn from that table, and D and trimming were deduced from the DNA. The sample shows 100,000 to 150,000 clones, about 89% of them seen only once. Seattle cases were enrolled at active infection and followed longitudinally. Germline values: CDR1 MDHEN, CDR2 SYDVKM. Trimming shortened V by 8 bases and J by 5 bases, and 18 bases separated the two germline ends. The CDR3 covers 14 residues.

This TCR was recovered from a man aged 55 to 70 with COVID-19, enrolled during active disease. Material for sequencing was peripheral blood. The chain combines TRBV28 with TRBJ1-1; tentatively, D is TRBD1 (6 bases). The CDR3 region is CASPGGASGTEAFF. The CDR3 nucleotides read TGTGCCAGCCCTGGGGGGGCCTCGGGGACTGAAGCTTTCTTT.